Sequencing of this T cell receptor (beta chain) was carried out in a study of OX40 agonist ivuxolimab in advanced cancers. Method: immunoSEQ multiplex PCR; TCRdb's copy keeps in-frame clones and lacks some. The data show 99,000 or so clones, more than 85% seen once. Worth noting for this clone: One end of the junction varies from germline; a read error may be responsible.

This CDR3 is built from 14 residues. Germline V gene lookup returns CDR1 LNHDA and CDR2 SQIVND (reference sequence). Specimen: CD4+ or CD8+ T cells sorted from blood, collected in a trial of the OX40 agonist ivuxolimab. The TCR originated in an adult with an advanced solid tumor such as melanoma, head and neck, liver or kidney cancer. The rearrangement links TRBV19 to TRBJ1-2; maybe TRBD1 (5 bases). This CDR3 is CASTPQGVDYGYTF. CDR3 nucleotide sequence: TGTGCGAGTACACCCCAAGGGGTTGACTATGGCTACACCTTC.